The present T cell receptor (beta chain) was sequenced within a study of OX40 agonist ivuxolimab in advanced cancers. Study information: Partial responses were achieved by three patients, of whom one had hepatocellular carcinoma and two had cutaneous melanoma.

Method: immunoSEQ multiplex PCR; TCRdb's copy keeps in-frame clones and lacks some. This sample has 55,000 to 80,000 clones, with around 82% found just once. This material consisted of CD4+ or CD8+ T cells sorted from blood, taken in a trial of the OX40 agonist ivuxolimab. This TCR was recovered from an adult with an advanced solid tumor such as melanoma, head and neck, liver or kidney cancer.

The CDR3 nucleotides read TGTGCCAGCAGCTTAGCGGGGGTTGGCAGTTCGGATTCCTACGAGCAGTACTTC. Translated, it gives CASSLAGVGSSDSYEQYF. The J gene is TRBJ2-5, the V gene TRBV7-8; perhaps D is TRBD1 or TRBD2 (5 bases each). The end of the DNA aligns better with TRBJ2-7, so the J call may be wrong. Germline V CDR1 and CDR2: SGHVS, FQNEAQ. The CDR3 has 18 amino acids.